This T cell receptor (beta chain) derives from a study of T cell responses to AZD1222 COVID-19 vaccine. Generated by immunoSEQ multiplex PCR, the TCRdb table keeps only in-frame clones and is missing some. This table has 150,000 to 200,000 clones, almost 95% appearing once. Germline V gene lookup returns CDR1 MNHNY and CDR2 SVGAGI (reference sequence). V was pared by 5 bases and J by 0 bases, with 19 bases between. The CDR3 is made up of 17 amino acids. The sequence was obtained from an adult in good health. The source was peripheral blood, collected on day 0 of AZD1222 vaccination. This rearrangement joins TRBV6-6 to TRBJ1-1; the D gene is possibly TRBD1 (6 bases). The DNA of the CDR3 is TGTGCCAGCAGTCACCGCTTACGGGGGGCCCTGAACACTGAAGCTTTCTTT. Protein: CASSHRLRGALNTEAFF.